Listed below are T cell receptor beta chains from one sample, sequenced in a study of liver allograft versus peripheral blood T cells. In TCRdb, the reads were re-called with MiXCR into one record per CDR3 protein. This sample has fewer than 15,000 distinct CDR3 sequences, with 18% found just once. Every receptor here comes from a human patient who had a liver transplant. A subset of T cells may come from the graft donor. Each CDR3 is given with its conserved first and last residue. The D gene is left open where the match is weak. Expanded clones are given a class, and other clones once, few, many or no size at all.

d_call j_call clone_size v_call cdr3_nt cdr3_aa
- TRBJ2-5 few TRBV18 TGTGCCAGCAGCCCTGGTTGGGAGACCCAGTACTTC CASSPGWETQYF
- TRBJ1-5 - TRBV11-2 TGTGCCAGCAGCCCCGGGGATAGACAGCCCCAGCATTTT CASSPGDRQPQHF
- TRBJ2-2 - TRBV2 TGTGCCAGCAGTGTTGGGGCTGTGAGCACCGGGGAGCTGTTTTTT CASSVGAVSTGELFF
TRBD2 TRBJ2-1 - TRBV28 TGTGCCAGCAGTTCACCGGGACTAGCGGGAGTTTTGGGCAATGAGCAGTTCTTC CASSSPGLAGVLGNEQFF
TRBD1 TRBJ1-6 many TRBV19 TGTGCCAGTAAGGATGACAGGGGTGATTCACCCCTCCACTTT CASKDDRGDSPLHF
- TRBJ1-3 - TRBV9 TGTGCCAGCAGCGCTGCCAGCTCGCCCCACACCATATATTTT CASSAASSPHTIYF
TRBD2 TRBJ2-1 medium-sized TRBV19 TGTGCCAGTAGTCGGACTAGCGGGGTTTACAATGAGCAGTTCTTC CASSRTSGVYNEQFF
- TRBJ1-6 - TRBV6-6 TGTGCCAGCAGACAACAGGGAGAACGGGGTCCCCTCCACTTT CASRQQGERGPLHF
- TRBJ2-2 medium-sized TRBV19 TGTGCCAGTAGTCCACAAAAGTGGAACACCGGGGAGCTGTTTTTT CASSPQKWNTGELFF
- TRBJ2-5 many TRBV19 TGTGCCAGTAGTATGGGCTTGTCCCAAGAGACCCAGTACTTC CASSMGLSQETQYF
- TRBJ2-5 many TRBV18 TGTGCCAGCTCACCATTGCGGGACAGTCAAGAGACCCAGTACTTC CASSPLRDSQETQYF
- TRBJ1-6 few TRBV12-3/TRBV12-4 TGTGCCAGCAGATCACAGGTGGTCTCACCCCTCCACTTT CASRSQVVSPLHF
TRBD1 TRBJ1-2 many TRBV19 TGTGCCAGTAGTACCATACTGCTCGGGACAGGGTGGTCCGGCTACACCTTC CASSTILLGTGWSGYTF
- TRBJ1-5 - TRBV10-3 TGTGCCATCAGTGAGTCGGCCCAGGGCAGCAATCAGCCCCAGCATTTT CAISESAQGSNQPQHF
TRBD2 TRBJ2-1 medium-sized TRBV7-2 TGTGCCAGCAGCTTAGCCGGGACTAGCTCCTACAATGAGCAGTTCTTC CASSLAGTSSYNEQFF